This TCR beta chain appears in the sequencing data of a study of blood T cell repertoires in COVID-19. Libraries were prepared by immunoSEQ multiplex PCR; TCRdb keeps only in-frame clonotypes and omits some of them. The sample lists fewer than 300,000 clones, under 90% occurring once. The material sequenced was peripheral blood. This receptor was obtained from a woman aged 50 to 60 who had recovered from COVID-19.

The CDR3 protein is CASSPGQGRNNEQFF. Here the CDR3 DNA reads TGTGCCAGCAGCCCCGGACAGGGGAGGAACAATGAGCAGTTCTTC. The chain is built from TRBV7-3 and TRBJ2-1; TRBD1 agrees at 9 bases. CDR3 length equals 15 residues. Germline V gives CDR1 SGHTA, CDR2 FQGTGA. V shed 5 bases, J shed 5 bases, and the junction held 7 bases outside the gene matches.